This TCR beta chain stems from a study of T cell changes during pregnancy in multiple sclerosis. The method was immunoSEQ multiplex PCR; TCRdb's version includes in-frame clones alone and lacks a portion of them. The sample shows approximately 88,000 clones, about 96% of them seen only once. This clone was counted only a few times. The source is a female donor with multiple sclerosis, enrolled in a pregnancy study. Sequenced material: peripheral blood, taken in the second trimester of pregnancy.

The CDR3 region has the DNA TGTGCCAGCAGAGAGTATATGGGCAATCAGCCCCAGCATTTT. Amino acids: CASREYMGNQPQHF. V usage is TRBV6-1 and J usage is TRBJ1-5, with D unclear. CDR3 length equals 14 residues. CDR1 MNHNS and CDR2 SASEGT come from the germline V gene. Trimming took off 6 bases at V and 2 bases at J, with 11 bases between the two ends.